The 32 T cell receptor beta chains given below trace back to one sample, sequenced in a study of T-cell memory formation after mild COVID-19. TCRdb reprocessed the 5' RACE reads with MiXCR, giving one entry per CDR3 protein. The repertoire holds more than 450,000 distinct CDR3 sequences, around 17% seen once, with approximately 12% in the top ten. What was sequenced was PBMCs or a T cell subset sorted from them (not recorded which). The receptors come from an adult woman who had mild COVID-19 (a few samples of this study predate the infection). Cell type and time point are not known.

The chain is built from TRBV4-3 and TRBJ2-7; TRBD1 aligns across 7 bases. The CDR3 contains 15 residues. Germline V gene lookup returns CDR1 LGHNA and CDR2 YSLEER. Germline trimming cut 0 bases from V and 1 base from J; bases unmatched to any gene: 3. The CDR3: CASSQDLQGSYEQYF. In DNA form, the CDR3 reads TGCGCCAGCAGCCAAGATTTACAGGGGTCCTACGAGCAGTACTTC.

This chain uses TRBV20-1 with TRBJ2-1; D unresolved. This CDR3 region has 15 residues. Trimming removed 2 bases at V and 0 bases at J, with 11 bases between. Germline V gene sequence: CDR1 DFQATT, CDR2 SNEGSKA (reference sequence). In DNA form, the CDR3 reads TGCAGTGCTAGAAGGGTCCTTAGCTCCTACAATGAGCAGTTCTTC. Protein product: CSARRVLSSYNEQFF.

This clonotype was detected ten times or more. V gene TRBV7-2 combines with J gene TRBJ1-5, with 7 bases matching TRBD1. The junction had 5 bases not matched to a gene; V was cut back by 5 bases and J by 4 bases. This CDR3 has 14 residues. CDR1 is SGHTA and CDR2 is FQGNSA in the germline V gene. CDR3 coding DNA: TGTGCCAGCAGCCTCCAGGGGGGTAATCAGCCCCAGCATTTT. It specifies CASSLQGGNQPQHF.

This clonotype showed up just a few times. The gene calls are TRBV10-3 and TRBJ1-1; 8 bases agree with TRBD1. Germline V gene data show CDR1 as ENHRY and CDR2 as SYGVKD. The V gene end was trimmed by 4 bases and the J gene end by 4 bases; junction bases not matched to a gene: 11. CDR3 length: 16 residues. CDR3 sequence reads: CAISGDQGARSTEAFF. The CDR3 nucleotides are TGTGCCATCAGTGGGGATCAGGGGGCAAGAAGCACTGAAGCTTTCTTT.

This chain connects TRBV9 to TRBJ2-1, with 10 bases fitting TRBD2. The CDR3 has 17 amino acids. The V gene's germline CDR1 is SGDLS and CDR2 YYNGEE. The ends lost 0 bases at V and 8 bases at J; junction bases unmatched: 11. The CDR3 DNA reads as TGTGCCAGCAGCGTAGCGGCTAGCGGGGGAGTTGATTATGAGCAGTTCTTC. This gives the protein CASSVAASGGVDYEQFF. The complete variable domain, with remaining parts taken from reference TRBV9 and TRBJ2-1, reads DSGVTQTPKHLITATGQRVTLRCSPRSGDLSVYWYQQSLDQGLQFLIQYYNGEERAKGNILERFSAQQFPDLHSELNLSSLELGDSALYFCASSVAASGGVDYEQFFGPGTRLTVL.

This clonotype has more than one count but fewer than ten. The rearrangement joins TRBV6-5 to TRBJ2-1; 8 nucleotides line up with TRBD2. Per germline, CDR1 MNHEY and CDR2 SVGAGI. The CDR3 runs to 14 residues. Germline trimming cut 7 bases from V and 5 bases from J; bases unmatched to any gene: 7. CDR3 DNA: TGTGCCAGCAAGATTAGCGGGACTCACAATGAGCAGTTCTTC. Translating it yields CASKISGTHNEQFF.

The gene calls are TRBV3-1 and TRBJ2-5, with D possibly being TRBD1 or TRBD2 (5 bases each). Germline values: CDR1 LGHDT, CDR2 YNNKEL (reference sequence). This CDR3 is built from 12 residues. Between the trimmed V and J ends, which lost 5 bases and 7 bases, there was a span of 11 bases. DNA of the CDR3: TGTGCCAGCAGCATACCTGGGGGGACCCAGTACTTC. Its protein is CASSIPGGTQYF.

V usage is TRBV5-8 and J usage is TRBJ2-7, with D possibly being TRBD1 (6 bases). Per the germline V gene, CDR1 is SGHTS and CDR2 is YDEGEE. Trimming removed 4 bases at V and 3 bases at J, with 17 bases between. The CDR3 covers 15 residues. In DNA, the CDR3 is TGTGCCAGCAGCCATCCCCGGGACACGTACTACGAGCAGTACTTC. It is translated as CASSHPRDTYYEQYF.

This clonotype came up a few times. The rearrangement joins TRBV5-8 to TRBJ1-5; TRBD1 aligns across 8 bases. Germline V lookup: CDR1 SGHTS, CDR2 YDEGEE. This CDR3 has 16 residues. V was pared by 2 bases and J by 6 bases, with 10 bases of the junction left unmatched. The CDR3 here is CASSLRQGLIFQPQHF. In DNA form, the CDR3 reads TGTGCCAGCAGCTTACGACAGGGGTTGATATTTCAGCCCCAGCATTTT. The full variable domain, its missing parts supplied by reference TRBV5-8 and TRBJ1-5, is EAGVTQSPTHLIKTRGQQATLRCSPISGHTSVYWYQQALGLGLQFLLWYDEGEERNRGNFPPRFSGRQFPNYSSELNVNALELEDSALYLCASSLRQGLIFQPQHFGDGTRLSIL.

V and J are TRBV12-3 or TRBV12-4 and TRBJ2-1, with D perhaps TRBD1 (5 bases). This CDR3 has 15 residues. The V and J ends lost 3 bases and 5 bases respectively, with 14 bases between them. CDR3 loop: CASSLVQGQNNEQFF. Written as DNA, the CDR3 is TGTGCCAGCAGTTTGGTCCAGGGTCAGAACAATGAGCAGTTCTTC.

The chain carries TRBV12-3 or TRBV12-4 and TRBJ1-2, with 9 bases fitting TRBD1. Trimming at V came to 6 bases and at J to 8 bases, leaving 13 bases not matched to a gene. The CDR3 extends over 15 amino acids. The CDR3 spells CASRVAQGAEDGYTF. CDR3 nucleotide sequence: TGTGCCAGCAGGGTCGCACAGGGGGCTGAGGACGGCTACACCTTC.

This sequence joins TRBV20-1 and TRBJ2-4; possible D gene TRBD2, 7 bases. CDR3 length: 14 residues. The ends were cut back, 4 bases at V and 5 bases at J, with 15 bases in the middle. The V gene's germline CDR1 is DFQATT and CDR2 SNEGSKA (reference sequence). The CDR3 DNA follows: TGCAGTGCTACACAGGGTAGCGGGCAAAACATTCAGTACTTC. Translating gives CSATQGSGQNIQYF.

Only a few counts were recorded for this clonotype. The V call is TRBV6-5, the J call TRBJ2-1, with D perhaps TRBD1 (7 bases). The germline gives CDR1 MNHEY, CDR2 SVGAGI. The CDR3 contains 15 residues. V dropped 2 bases and J dropped 9 bases, with 17 bases sitting between them. The chain's CDR3 is CASSYRTIYRGEQFF. The CDR3 DNA reads TGTGCCAGCAGTTACAGGACTATCTACAGGGGTGAGCAGTTCTTC.

The sample holds a few counts of this clonotype. This chain uses TRBV11-2 with TRBJ2-7; tentatively, D is TRBD1 (5 bases). The CDR3 is 14 residues long. The germline V and J ends were trimmed by 4 bases and 3 bases, with 13 bases remaining between them. Germline V gene sequence: CDR1 SGHAT, CDR2 FQNNGV. DNA for the CDR3: TGTGCCAGCAGCTCAGGGTATTTGGGCTACGAGCAGTACTTC. It translates to CASSSGYLGYEQYF.

The rearrangement uses TRBV6-5 and TRBJ1-1; D not resolved. The V end lost 0 bases, the J end lost 1 base, and 9 bases lay between the germline ends. There are 15 residues in the CDR3. The germline gives CDR1 MNHEY, CDR2 SVGAGI. CDR3 bases: TGTGCCAGCAGTTACTCCCCCCAGAGGAACACTGAAGCTTTCTTT. It is translated as CASSYSPQRNTEAFF.

Comments on this clonotype: This clone may be a read error of a much larger clone one base away. J is TRBJ2-1 and V is TRBV5-1; perhaps D is TRBD1 or TRBD2 (5 bases each). The CDR3 is 15 amino acids. Between the trimmed V and J ends, which lost 2 bases and 5 bases, there was a span of 14 bases. Germline-derived CDR1 and CDR2 are SGHRS and YFSETQ. CDR3 sequence reads: CASSLAGTPDNEQFF. CDR3 bases: TGCGCCAGCAGCTTAGCCGGGACCCCTGACAATGAGCAGTTCTTC.

The chain carries TRBV5-1 and TRBJ2-1, with 12 bases lining up with TRBD1. The CDR3 spans 15 residues. Germline trimming cut 4 bases from V and 6 bases from J; bases unmatched to any gene: 5. Germline V gives CDR1 SGHRS, CDR2 YFSETQ. CDR3 region: CASSIGTGGFNEQFF. DNA of the CDR3: TGCGCCAGCAGCATAGGGACAGGGGGCTTCAATGAGCAGTTCTTC.

The chain couples TRBV4-3 to TRBJ1-3; 7 bases map to TRBD1. V trimming: 0 bases; J trimming: 3 bases; junction bases outside the gene matches: 14. Germline V gives CDR1 LGHNA, CDR2 YSLEER. The CDR3 sequence is 19 residues long. The CDR3 region has the DNA TGCGCCAGCAGCCAAGAGGACGAGGGGCCAGGGGGACTTGGAAACACCATATATTTT. This translates into CASSQEDEGPGGLGNTIYF.

The V call is TRBV4-3, the J call TRBJ2-7; weak D call: TRBD2 (6 bases). V lost 0 bases and J 6 bases, leaving 9 bases between the germline ends. Germline values: CDR1 LGHNA, CDR2 YSLEER. This CDR3 spans 13 amino acids. CDR3 amino acids: CASSQDPGSEQYF. DNA of the CDR3: TGCGCCAGCAGCCAAGATCCCGGGAGCGAGCAGTACTTC.

This clonotype was detected only a few times. This chain uses TRBV24-1 with TRBJ2-3, with TRBD2 matching 7 bases. From germline, CDR1 is KGHDR and CDR2 SFDVKD. This CDR3 has 18 amino acids. Trimming took 4 bases from V and 3 from J; bases not matched to a gene: 15. CDR3 residues: CATSETQVAGVGTDTQYF. The CDR3 DNA follows: TGTGCCACCAGTGAGACCCAGGTGGCGGGAGTTGGGACAGATACGCAGTATTTT.

This clonotype occurred many times. The rearrangement links TRBV7-8 to TRBJ2-1, with a tentative D call TRBD2 (5 bases). The CDR3 runs 15 residues. V dropped 1 base and J dropped 3 bases, with 10 bases sitting between them. The germline V gene has CDR1 SGHVS and CDR2 FQNEAQ. The CDR3: CASSLVGSGYNEQFF. The CDR3 DNA reads as TGTGCCAGCAGCTTAGTTGGGAGCGGCTACAATGAGCAGTTCTTC.

CDR3 region: CATYGLDYGYTF. CDR3 DNA: TGCGCCACCTACGGGCTTGACTATGGCTACACCTTC. The J gene is TRBJ1-2, the V gene TRBV4-1; D is ambiguous. Germline loops: CDR1 MGHRA, CDR2 YSYEKL. Trimming removed 10 bases at V and 3 bases at J, with 12 bases between. The CDR3 is 12 amino acids.

The rearrangement joins TRBV7-2 to TRBJ1-1; TRBD1 agrees at 8 bases. CDR1 is SGHTA, CDR2 FQGNSA, per germline. CDR3 length: 14 residues. With 0 bases clipped from V and 6 bases from J, the junction kept 3 bases outside the gene matches. DNA for the CDR3: TGTGCCAGCAGCTTAGCGGTGGGACAGGCTGAAGCTTTCTTT. This gives the protein CASSLAVGQAEAFF.

The chain's CDR3 is CASSPSGRFNQPQHF. DNA for the CDR3: TGTGCCAGCAGTCCGTCGGGCAGATTCAATCAGCCCCAGCATTTT. The chain employs TRBV27 and TRBJ1-5; D uncertain. This CDR3 is built from 15 residues. The V end was cut by 5 bases, the J end by 3 bases, with 14 bases between. The germline V gene encodes CDR1 MNHEY and CDR2 SMNVEV (reference sequence).

The rearrangement links TRBV5-5 to TRBJ1-1, with unresolved D. Germline CDR1 SGHKS, CDR2 YYEKEE (reference sequence). The V end was cut by 0 bases, the J end by 6 bases, with 9 bases between. This CDR3 region has 13 residues. The CDR3 DNA follows: TGTGCCAGCAGCTTGGTCCCGGGATCTGAAGCTTTCTTT. Amino acids: CASSLVPGSEAFF.

J is TRBJ2-2 and V is TRBV6-2 or TRBV6-3; TRBD2 agrees at 7 bases. Unmatched junction bases numbered 12, after V lost 2 bases and J lost 3 bases. Germline values: CDR1 MNHEY, CDR2 SVGEGT. The CDR3 extends over 18 amino acids. The CDR3: CASSYGSGEALDTGELFF. The CDR3 coding sequence is TGTGCCAGCAGTTACGGAAGCGGGGAGGCCCTTGACACCGGGGAGCTGTTTTTT.

Only a few counts were recorded for this clonotype. V usage is TRBV7-3 and J usage is TRBJ2-7; D remains unclear. CDR1 SGHTA and CDR2 FQGTGA come from the germline V gene. V lost 4 bases and J lost 4, with 8 bases in between. The CDR3 contains 12 residues. The CDR3 DNA reads as TGTGCCAGCAGCTCCCCACTTTACGAGCAGTACTTC. Translating gives CASSSPLYEQYF.

This clonotype appeared a few times. The J gene is TRBJ2-3, the V gene TRBV24-1; 12 bases match TRBD2. V gave up 3 bases and J gave up 2 bases; unmatched junction bases: 5. CDR1 is KGHDR, CDR2 SFDVKD, per germline. The CDR3 spans 17 residues. CDR3 in amino acids: CATSDTRTSGVTDTQYF. CDR3 nucleotides: TGTGCCACCAGTGATACGCGGACTAGCGGGGTCACAGATACGCAGTATTTT.

The chain combines TRBV3-1 with TRBJ2-7; the D is unclear. The CDR3 spans 15 residues. CDR1 and CDR2 (germline): LGHDT, YNNKEL (reference sequence). The V gene lost 0 bases and the J gene lost 0 bases, with 9 bases spanning the gap. CDR3 loop: CASSQDGGYSYEQYF. CDR3 nucleotide sequence: TGTGCCAGCAGCCAAGATGGCGGATACTCCTACGAGCAGTACTTC.

This clonotype has just a few counts. V usage is TRBV5-5 and J usage is TRBJ2-1, with TRBD2 matching over 8 bases. Losses at the gene ends were 4 bases for V and 0 bases for J; bases not matched to a gene: 6. The CDR3 has 16 residues. Germline CDR1 is SGHKS and CDR2 is YYEKEE (reference sequence). The CDR3 is CASSPGGASSYNEQFF. In DNA form, the CDR3 reads TGTGCCAGCAGCCCGGGGGGGGCGAGCTCCTACAATGAGCAGTTCTTC.

This clonotype occurred many times. V gene TRBV29-1 combines with J gene TRBJ2-1; possible D gene TRBD1, 6 bases. The V gene's germline CDR1 is SQVTM and CDR2 ANQGSEA. The CDR3 has 11 residues. CDR3 coding DNA: TGCACTCTAGACAGGAACAATGAGCAGTTCTTC. It codes for CTLDRNNEQFF.

This clonotype was detected a few times. V gene TRBV21-1 combines with J gene TRBJ1-2; the table's D call, TRBD1, was not checked against the DNA. TRBV21-1 is a known pseudogene. CDR3 length: 14 amino acids. DNA of the CDR3: TGTGCCAGCGGACAGGGTTTTCCTAACTATGGCTACACCTTC. Translating gives CASGQGFPNYGYTF.